The 26 T cell receptor beta chains reported below all come from one sample, sequenced in a study of type 1 regulatory T cells. TCRdb recomputed calls from the reads with MiXCR, one row per CDR3 protein. The sample records 80,000 to 100,000 distinct CDR3 sequences, 30% to 35% being singletons. The sequenced sample consisted of CD4+ T cells, either the whole sample or a sorted fraction (not recorded which). The receptors were gathered from a human donor in good health.

V is TRBV30 and J is TRBJ1-2; 7 bases are shared with TRBD1. V was clipped by 3 bases and J by 6 bases; unmatched bases: 10. The germline V gene has CDR1 GTSNPN and CDR2 SVGIG (reference sequence). The CDR3 loop spans 14 amino acids. CDR3 sequence reads: CAWRKQGRGDGYTF. Here the CDR3 DNA reads TGTGCCTGGAGAAAACAGGGGAGAGGGGATGGCTACACCTTC.

This clonotype was counted many times. V and J are TRBV19 and TRBJ2-1; no firm D call. Trimming removed 6 bases at V and 8 bases at J, with 8 bases between. CDR1 is LNHDA, CDR2 SQIVND, per germline (reference sequence). There are 11 residues in the CDR3. The CDR3 region is CASSHMDEQFF. In nucleotides, the CDR3 is TGTGCCAGTAGCCACATGGATGAGCAGTTCTTC.

This clonotype was found a few times. The chain uses TRBV7-2 and TRBJ2-6; D not certain. Per germline, CDR1 SGHTA and CDR2 FQGNSA. The CDR3 runs 16 residues. V lost 2 bases, J lost 0 bases, and 8 bases lay in between. In DNA, the CDR3 is TGTGCCAGCAGCTTACAGGTTCTCTCTGGGGCCAACGTCCTGACTTTC. It is translated as CASSLQVLSGANVLTF.

The V gene is TRBV24-1, the J gene TRBJ2-7, with TRBD1 identical over 8 bases. Trimming cost V 4 bases and J 8 bases; bases outside gene matches: 9. This CDR3 has 14 amino acids. Looked up from germline, CDR1 is KGHDR and CDR2 is SFDVKD. The CDR3 sequence is CATSDPGQGGKQYF. In DNA form, the CDR3 reads TGTGCCACCAGTGACCCCGGACAGGGAGGAAAGCAGTACTTC.

In its sample, this clonotype was seen a few times. The CDR3 protein is CATSEGAEGSRQFF. Here the CDR3 DNA reads TGTGCCACCAGTGAGGGCGCTGAGGGATCCCGGCAGTTCTTC. This chain links TRBV24-1 with TRBJ2-1, with D possibly TRBD2 on 5 matching bases. The germline gives CDR1 KGHDR, CDR2 SFDVKD. The CDR3 loop spans 14 amino acids. The V end lost 4 bases, the J end lost 12 bases, and 18 bases lay between the germline ends.

The chain is built from TRBV28 and TRBJ2-7, with D perhaps matching TRBD2 (5 bases). The CDR3 is made up of 14 amino acids. V lost 5 bases, J lost 0 bases, and 11 bases lay in between. Germline CDR1 is MDHEN and CDR2 is SYDVKM. CDR3 amino acids: CASSAGDSSYEQYF. The CDR3 DNA reads as TGTGCCAGCAGTGCCGGGGATAGCTCCTACGAGCAGTACTTC.

The chain links TRBV20-1 to TRBJ1-5, with unresolved D. V lost 4 bases and J 0 bases, leaving 7 bases between the germline ends. Looked up from germline, CDR1 is DFQATT and CDR2 is SNEGSKA (reference sequence). The CDR3 runs 13 residues. CDR3 sequence (DNA): TGCAGTGCTAACGTGGGTAGCAATCAGCCCCAGCATTTT. Encoded protein: CSANVGSNQPQHF.

This chain connects TRBV28 to TRBJ2-7; D ambiguous. The CDR3 has 13 residues. V was clipped by 4 bases and J by 4 bases, with 11 bases between them. Germline V lookup: CDR1 MDHEN, CDR2 SYDVKM. The CDR3 DNA reads as TGTGCCAGCAGTTCCCCCGCGGAGTACGAGCAGTACTTC. Translated, it gives CASSSPAEYEQYF.

This clonotype was detected a few times. This chain connects TRBV6-1 to TRBJ2-1, with 7 bases fitting TRBD2. The CDR3 is 15 amino acids. Unmatched junction bases numbered 15, after V lost 1 base and J lost 15 bases. Germline values: CDR1 MNHNS, CDR2 SASEGT. The CDR3 reads CASSEVVGLAALSFF. CDR3 DNA sequence: TGTGCCAGCAGTGAAGTGGTCGGTCTAGCGGCACTCTCGTTCTTC.

The genes are TRBV7-3 and TRBJ2-7, with D possibly called TRBD1 or TRBD2 (5 bases each). V shed 5 bases and J shed 4 bases, with 15 bases lying between them. Germline lookup yields CDR1 SGHTA and CDR2 FQGTGA. The CDR3 contains 14 residues. DNA for the CDR3: TGTGCCAGCAGCCCCGGGACCACACGGTACGAGCAGTACTTC. It is translated as CASSPGTTRYEQYF.

The rearrangement links TRBV7-2 to TRBJ1-2, with D uncertain. CDR3 length: 13 residues. Germline-derived CDR1 and CDR2 are SGHTA and FQGNSA. V gave up 1 base and J gave up 4 bases, with 7 bases separating them. CDR3: CASSLGPSYGYTF. In DNA form, the CDR3 reads TGTGCCAGCAGCTTAGGCCCCAGCTATGGCTACACCTTC. The full variable domain, rest sourced from reference TRBV7-2 and TRBJ1-2, is GAGVSQSPSNKVTEKGKDVELRCDPISGHTALYWYRQSLGQGLEFLIYFQGNSAPDKSGLPSDRFSAERTGGSVSTLTIQRTQQEDSAVYLCASSLGPSYGYTFGSGTRLTVV.

The rearrangement joins TRBV29-1 to TRBJ2-3, with D possibly matching TRBD2 (5 bases). V gave up 5 bases and J gave up 2 bases, with 11 bases separating them. The CDR3 extends over 13 amino acids. The germline V gene encodes CDR1 SQVTM and CDR2 ANQGSEA. Here the CDR3 DNA reads TGCAGCGTTCTTCCGGGGATCACAGATACGCAGTATTTT. It is translated as CSVLPGITDTQYF.

This clonotype was seen a handful of times. The genes are TRBV27 and TRBJ2-7; 10 bases are shared with TRBD2. Trimming cost V 1 base and J 6 bases; bases outside gene matches: 6. Germline-derived CDR1 and CDR2 are MNHEY and SMNVEV (reference sequence). The CDR3 is made up of 15 amino acids. This CDR3 reads CASSLLSGRASEQYF. CDR3 sequence (DNA): TGTGCCAGCAGTTTATTGAGCGGGAGGGCCTCCGAGCAGTACTTC.

This clonotype was detected many times. V usage is TRBV5-1 and J usage is TRBJ1-2; 9 bases agree with TRBD1. The germline gives CDR1 SGHRS, CDR2 YFSETQ. After removal of 4 bases from V and 8 bases from J, the junction contained 9 bases not matched to a gene. The CDR3 runs 14 residues. The DNA of the CDR3 is TGCGCCAGCAGCGTCGGGGGACAGGGCGTAGGCTACACCTTC. It yields the protein CASSVGGQGVGYTF.

This chain joins TRBV29-1 and TRBJ2-3; 7 bases fit TRBD2. Unmatched junction bases numbered 22, after V lost 8 bases and J lost 5 bases. The CDR3 sequence is 17 residues long. The germline V gene has CDR1 SQVTM and CDR2 ANQGSEA. The CDR3 DNA follows: TGCAGCCCGGTCTCGGGGGTTTGGCGGGAGCGAGGAGATACGCAGTATTTT. As protein: CSPVSGVWRERGDTQYF.

J is TRBJ2-5 and V is TRBV3-1, with no clear D. In germline, CDR1 is LGHDT, CDR2 YNNKEL (reference sequence). The CDR3 extends over 12 amino acids. The ends were cut back, 1 base at V and 6 bases at J, with 6 bases in the middle. The CDR3, as DNA: TGTGCCAGCAGCCAAGGATTAAAGACCCAGTACTTC. Its translation is CASSQGLKTQYF.

A note on this clonotype: Germline is not matched at one junction end, which may reflect a read error. V is TRBV10-3 and J is TRBJ2-7; D not resolved. The CDR3 sequence is 13 residues long. Looked up from germline, CDR1 is ENHRY and CDR2 is SYGVKD. CDR3 coding DNA: TGCGCCATCAGTGAGTCTGCAGCGTACGAGCAGTACTTC. Its protein product is CAISESAAYEQYF.

This clonotype has more than one count but fewer than ten. The chain recombines TRBV11-3 with TRBJ2-2, with a weak D call TRBD2 (6 bases). The CDR3 contains 14 residues. The V end was cut by 4 bases, the J end by 3 bases, with 9 bases between. Germline assignment: CDR1 SGHNT and CDR2 YENEEA. The CDR3 DNA sequence: TGTGCCAGCAGCTCTTCGGGGGACACCGGGGAGCTGTTTTTT. Translation: CASSSSGDTGELFF.

This clonotype occurred a few times. The rearrangement links TRBV18 to TRBJ2-1; maybe TRBD1 (5 bases). Germline V gene sequence: CDR1 KGHSH, CDR2 LQKENI. Trimming stripped 3 bases from V and 6 bases from J, with 18 bases between. The CDR3 totals 16 residues. This CDR3 is CASSPLGPQVGNEQFF. The CDR3 region has the DNA TGTGCCAGCTCACCTTTGGGGCCCCAGGTCGGCAATGAGCAGTTCTTC.

This clonotype came up a few times. The genes are TRBV20-1 and TRBJ1-2; tentatively, D is TRBD1 (5 bases). The CDR3 runs to 12 residues. The V gene's germline CDR1 is DFQATT and CDR2 SNEGSKA (reference sequence). The V gene lost 4 bases and the J gene lost 6 bases, with 12 bases spanning the gap. For the CDR3, the DNA is TGCAGTGCTAACCCGTGGGGGGATGGCTACACCTTC. Translating it yields CSANPWGDGYTF.

This clonotype was counted a few times. This rearrangement joins TRBV20-1 to TRBJ2-6; either TRBD1 or TRBD2 may fit D (7 bases each). Germline V gene sequence: CDR1 DFQATT, CDR2 SNEGSKA (reference sequence). The CDR3 has 17 amino acids. V was trimmed by 5 bases and J by 3 bases, leaving 20 bases between them. The CDR3 reads CSAQSGEGADGANVLTF. CDR3 in DNA: TGCAGTGCTCAAAGCGGGGAGGGGGCGGATGGGGCCAACGTCCTGACTTTC.

In this sample, this clonotype turned up a few times. This chain connects TRBV5-1 to TRBJ2-4; weak D call: TRBD1 (6 bases). This CDR3 spans 14 amino acids. Germline V CDR1 and CDR2: SGHRS, YFSETQ. V gave up 6 bases and J gave up 3 bases, with 13 bases separating them. The CDR3 DNA reads as TGCGCCAGCACCCGCGGACAGAACAAAAACATTCAGTACTTC. It specifies CASTRGQNKNIQYF. Full variable domain (rest looked up from reference TRBV5-1 and TRBJ2-4): KAGVTQTPRYLIKTRGQQVTLSCSPISGHRSVSWYQQTPGQGLQFLFEYFSETQRNKGNFPGRFSGRQFSNSRSEMNVSTLELGDSALYLCASTRGQNKNIQYFGAGTRLSVL.

The chain couples TRBV5-1 to TRBJ2-7, with 12 positions matching TRBD2. CDR1 and CDR2 from the germline V gene are SGHRS and YFSETQ. The CDR3 is 17 amino acids. V was clipped by 1 base and J by 2 bases; unmatched bases: 7. The CDR3 DNA follows: TGCGCCAGCAGCTTGCTGACTAGCGGGAGTTGGGCCTACGAGCAGTACTTC. Encoded protein: CASSLLTSGSWAYEQYF.

In the case of this clonotype: The germline gene is not matched at one end of the junction; a read error may be the cause. This chain joins TRBV4-2 and TRBJ2-1, with a possible D match to TRBD2 (6 bases). The CDR3 is 17 residues long. CDR1 and CDR2 from the germline V gene are LGHNA and YNFKEQ. The DNA of the CDR3 is TGTGCCGGCAGCCAAGATCCAACGGGACTGGACCCGGATGAGCAGTTCTTC. Encoded protein: CAGSQDPTGLDPDEQFF.

This clonotype was detected only a few times. The J gene is TRBJ2-7, the V gene TRBV20-1, with D perhaps matching TRBD1 (6 bases). The germline V gene has CDR1 DFQATT and CDR2 SNEGSKA (reference sequence). The V and J ends lost 5 bases and 2 bases respectively, with 10 bases between them. This CDR3 is 12 amino acids long. The CDR3 sequence is CSAARDTYEQYF. The CDR3 coding sequence is TGCAGTGCTGCCCGGGACACCTACGAGCAGTACTTC.

The chain uses TRBV5-6 and TRBJ2-7, with TRBD2 matching over 7 bases. The CDR3 covers 14 residues. The ends lost 0 bases at V and 3 bases at J; junction bases unmatched: 3. CDR1 is SGHDT and CDR2 is YYEEEE in the germline V gene. The CDR3: CASSLASGNYEQYF. CDR3 coding DNA: TGTGCCAGCAGCTTGGCAAGCGGGAACTACGAGCAGTACTTC. The full variable domain, its missing parts supplied by reference TRBV5-6 and TRBJ2-7, is DAGVTQSPTHLIKTRGQQVTLRCSPKSGHDTVSWYQQALGQGPQFIFQYYEEEERQRGNFPDRFSGHQFPNYSSELNVNALLLGDSALYLCASSLASGNYEQYFGPGTRLTVT.